This paragraph covers one T cell receptor (beta chain) sequence. Its matching antigen is unknown. A CD45RA+ naive subset and a CD45RA-negative memory subset were split from CD4+ cells. The data were taken from a study of shared clonotypes between healthy human individuals. Study summary: Used for every donor were three CD4 naive, three CD4 memory, two CD8 naive and one CD8 memory plate. Study results and limitations: Naive CD4 clonotype sharing across a handful of donors was 4% to 5%.

The germline V and J ends were trimmed by 7 bases and 4 bases, with 10 bases remaining between them. Germline CDR1 reads MNHNS; CDR2 reads SASEGT. The CDR3 runs 12 residues. Repertoires were generated with immunoSEQ multiplex PCR, while TCRdb's copy carries only in-frame clones and drops some. The sample has about 2.4 million clones, approximately 90% seen once. The J gene is TRBJ1-2, the V gene TRBV6-1; D is unclear. Sequenced input: naive CD4+ T cells sorted from blood. The subset here: CD45RA+ positively selected. This clonotype originated in a man between 18 and 35 years old in good health. CDR3 amino acids: CASTERSYGYTF. CDR3 coding DNA: TGTGCCAGCACCGAACGAAGCTATGGCTACACCTTC.